This entry lists 28 T cell receptor beta chains sequenced from one sample in a study of cytomegalovirus exposure and HLA in healthy donors. 13 Jbeta primers and 60 Vbeta primers were used for the PCR. TCRdb's copy holds only in-frame clones and misses some; the assay was immunoSEQ multiplex PCR. In the table there are roughly 140,000 clones, 60% to 80% of which are singletons. Sequenced material: PBMCs. The receptors derive from a male donor in good health and CMV-seronegative.

CDR3 loop: CASSHAQGGTEAFF. CDR3 in DNA: TGTGCCAGCAGTCATGCACAGGGTGGCACTGAAGCTTTCTTT. The J gene is TRBJ1-1, the V gene TRBV9; D is possibly TRBD1 (6 bases). This CDR3 region has 14 residues. Germline V gene lookup returns CDR1 SGDLS and CDR2 YYNGEE. Trimming removed 5 bases from V and 4 bases from J, with 15 bases in between.

The V gene is TRBV5-4, the J gene TRBJ2-3, with TRBD2 identical over 8 bases. This CDR3 has 16 residues. The J segment lost 3 bases and the V segment lost 5 bases, leaving 11 bases of the junction unmatched. Germline CDR1 is SGHNT and CDR2 is YYREEE (reference sequence). CDR3 DNA sequence: TGTGCCAGCAGTCCTATAGCGGGGAGTGGGACAGATACGCAGTATTTT. This translates into CASSPIAGSGTDTQYF.

This chain uses TRBV6-6 with TRBJ1-6; D gene unclear. Germline V gene sequence: CDR1 MNHNY, CDR2 SVGAGI (reference sequence). The CDR3 is 13 residues long. With 6 bases removed from V and 2 bases from J, the gap between germline ends came to 5 bases. As DNA, the CDR3 is TGTGCCAGCAGCAGTGCCTATAATTCACCCCTCCACTTT. Protein sequence: CASSSAYNSPLHF.

The chain couples TRBV30 to TRBJ2-7; 12 nucleotides align to TRBD2. CDR3 length: 14 residues. With V trimmed by 5 bases and J by 4 bases, 6 bases remained unmatched. Germline assignment: CDR1 GTSNPN and CDR2 SVGIG (reference sequence). CDR3 protein: CAWSLAGGLYEQYF. CDR3 DNA: TGTGCCTGGTCTCTAGCGGGAGGGTTGTACGAGCAGTACTTC.

The chain has TRBV7-2 and TRBJ2-1; D is unresolved. Germline lookup yields CDR1 SGHTA and CDR2 FQGNSA. CDR3 length: 15 amino acids. V was trimmed by 1 base and J by 0 bases, leaving 7 bases between them. CDR3 residues: CASSLDGGSYNEQFF. The CDR3, as DNA: TGTGCCAGCAGCTTAGACGGTGGCTCCTACAATGAGCAGTTCTTC.

In its sample, this clone was seen a few times. The genes are TRBV4-1 and TRBJ2-2; TRBD1 might be the D (6 bases). CDR1 MGHRA and CDR2 YSYEKL come from the germline V gene. The V end was cut by 3 bases, the J end by 0 bases, with 17 bases between. The CDR3 contains 18 residues. The DNA for the CDR3 is TGCGCCAGCAGCCAGTCCTTTGGGGGCGCAGCGAACACCGGGGAGCTGTTTTTT. Translating gives CASSQSFGGAANTGELFF.

The rearrangement links TRBV2 to TRBJ1-2; 9 bases align to TRBD1. Trimming cost V 6 bases and J 8 bases; bases outside gene matches: 7. This CDR3 comprises 13 residues. The germline V gene encodes CDR1 SNHLY and CDR2 FYNNEI. CDR3: CASSEQGARGYTF. In nucleotides, the CDR3 is TGTGCCAGCAGCGAACAGGGGGCGCGGGGCTACACCTTC.

The chain is built from TRBV10-3 and TRBJ1-3, with D perhaps matching TRBD1 (6 bases). CDR1 and CDR2 (germline): ENHRY, SYGVKD. CDR3 length: 15 amino acids. Trimming left V 6 bases short and J 0 bases short, with 12 bases between. In DNA, the CDR3 is TGTGCCATCAGAGGGACATCCGTCTCTGGAAACACCATATATTTT. Protein: CAIRGTSVSGNTIYF.

The chain couples TRBV11-1 to TRBJ1-1; D not resolved. Germline CDR1 SGHAT, CDR2 FQDESV (reference sequence). The V end was cut by 1 base, the J end by 1 base, with 7 bases between. This CDR3 is 14 amino acids long. The CDR3 coding sequence is TGTGCCAGCAGCTTAGTTCGTAAGAACACTGAAGCTTTCTTT. Protein product: CASSLVRKNTEAFF.

V usage is TRBV27 and J usage is TRBJ1-1; a possible D gene is TRBD1 (5 bases). Germline V gives CDR1 MNHEY, CDR2 SMNVEV (reference sequence). Trimming stripped 6 bases from V and 4 bases from J, with 12 bases between. This CDR3 has 13 amino acids. DNA for the CDR3: TGTGCCAGCAGGCCTTGGGGGGGCACTGAAGCTTTCTTT. Translating it yields CASRPWGGTEAFF.

This clone was seen once. The chain joins TRBV10-3 to TRBJ1-2; no clear D gene. CDR3 length: 16 amino acids. Germline V CDR1 and CDR2: ENHRY, SYGVKD. The V gene lost 4 bases and the J gene lost 2 bases, with 17 bases spanning the gap. CDR3 protein: CAISGGGPSGNYGYTF. As DNA, the CDR3 is TGTGCCATCAGTGGGGGAGGACCGTCGGGCAACTATGGCTACACCTTC.

The J gene is TRBJ2-5, the V gene TRBV7-2; no clear D. The CDR3 is 13 residues long. From germline, CDR1 is SGHTA and CDR2 FQGNSA. Between the trimmed V and J ends, which lost 2 bases and 5 bases, there was a span of 9 bases. In DNA, the CDR3 is TGTGCCAGCAGCTTAATCGGGTTGGAGACCCAGTACTTC. Encoded protein: CASSLIGLETQYF.

The V gene is TRBV7-8, the J gene TRBJ1-2; perhaps TRBD1 as D (6 bases). Germline V lookup: CDR1 SGHVS, CDR2 FQNEAQ. Trimming stripped 4 bases from V and 4 bases from J, with 13 bases between. This CDR3 contains 14 residues. The CDR3 DNA sequence: TGTGCCAGCAGCTCGTACAGGGAGGGCTATGGCTACACCTTC. This gives the protein CASSSYREGYGYTF.

This clone was seen a few times. V is TRBV30 and J is TRBJ1-1, with TRBD1 matching 7 bases. CDR1 and CDR2 from the germline V gene are GTSNPN and SVGIG (reference sequence). The CDR3 is 12 residues long. J gave up 3 bases and V 8 bases, and 6 bases lay outside the gene matches. CDR3 region: CATRTGHTEAFF. The CDR3 DNA sequence: TGTGCCACCCGGACAGGACACACTGAAGCTTTCTTT.

For this clone: Germline is not matched at one junction end, which may reflect a read error. This sequence joins TRBV7-9 and TRBJ2-1; D gene uncertain. CDR1 and CDR2 from the germline V gene are SEHNR and FQNEAQ (reference sequence). The CDR3 totals 16 residues. The CDR3 is CSSSLPTGSSYNEQFF. In DNA form, the CDR3 reads TGTTCCAGCAGTCTACCGACGGGTAGCTCCTACAATGAGCAGTTCTTC.

This chain connects TRBV6-5 to TRBJ1-5; 10 bases align to TRBD1. Losses at the gene ends were 4 bases for V and 1 base for J; bases not matched to a gene: 4. Germline V gene sequence: CDR1 MNHEY, CDR2 SVGAGI. The CDR3 sequence is 16 residues long. The CDR3 region is CASSSGQGGSNQPQHF. Here the CDR3 DNA reads TGTGCCAGCAGTTCCGGACAGGGGGGAAGCAATCAGCCCCAGCATTTT.

This clone was detected only a few times. This chain links TRBV18 with TRBJ2-2, with 7 bases fitting TRBD1. CDR3 length: 14 residues. Germline-derived CDR1 and CDR2 are KGHSH and LQKENI. The J segment lost 4 bases and the V segment lost 3 bases, leaving 2 bases of the junction unmatched. The CDR3 coding sequence is TGTGCCAGCTCACCGGACAGGATCACCGGGGAGCTGTTTTTT. Translation: CASSPDRITGELFF.

The chain carries TRBV5-4 and TRBJ2-7; 9 bases are a match to TRBD1. V lost 1 base to trimming and J lost 6 bases; unmatched junction nucleotides: 8. CDR1 and CDR2 from the germline V gene are SGHNT and YYREEE (reference sequence). The CDR3 is 15 amino acids. CDR3 bases: TGTGCCAGCAGCTTGACGCGACAGGGGGGGGGCGAGCAGTACTTC. Amino acids: CASSLTRQGGGEQYF.

The chain combines TRBV19 with TRBJ2-7, with TRBD1 matching 7 bases. V shed 2 bases and J 0 bases; nucleotides not matched to a gene: 7. The CDR3 is 16 amino acids. Germline V gives CDR1 LNHDA, CDR2 SQIVND (reference sequence). DNA of the CDR3: TGTGCCAGTAGTATAAGGGGGACAGCACTCTCCTACGAGCAGTACTTC. Its translation: CASSIRGTALSYEQYF.

The V call is TRBV30, the J call TRBJ2-5, with 8 bases lining up with TRBD1. The germline CDR1 and CDR2 sequences are GTSNPN and SVGIG (reference sequence). The CDR3 is 13 amino acids. Trimming took 1 base from V and 5 from J; bases not matched to a gene: 3. Here the CDR3 DNA reads TGTGCCTGGAGTGCAGGGGGCCGGGAGACCCAGTACTTC. Protein: CAWSAGGRETQYF. Complete variable domain (other parts from reference TRBV30 and TRBJ2-5): SQTIHQWPATLVQPVGSPLSLECTVEGTSNPNLYWYRQAAGRGLQLLFYSVGIGQISSEVPQNLSASRPQDRQFILSSKKLLLSDSGFYLCAWSAGGRETQYFGPGTRLLVL.

The chain couples TRBV18 to TRBJ1-2, with a tentative D call TRBD1 (6 bases). There are 16 residues in the CDR3. Trimming took 2 bases from V and 4 from J, leaving 17 bases between them. The germline CDR1 and CDR2 sequences are KGHSH and LQKENI. CDR3 DNA sequence: TGTGCCAGCTCACCAGTCGGTCCAGTGGGGGCCTATGGCTACACCTTC. Its translation is CASSPVGPVGAYGYTF. The variable domain in full, with the rest retrieved from reference TRBV18 and TRBJ1-2, is NAGVMQNPRHLVRRRGQEARLRCSPMKGHSHVYWYRQLPEEGLKFMVYLQKENIIDESGMPKERFSAEFPKEGPSILRIQQVVRGDSAAYFCASSPVGPVGAYGYTFGSGTRLTVV.

The rearrangement joins TRBV5-4 to TRBJ2-3; D gene uncertain. Trimming stripped 4 bases from V and 0 bases from J, with 3 bases between. Germline CDR1 reads SGHNT; CDR2 reads YYREEE (reference sequence). This CDR3 is built from 12 residues. CDR3 amino acids: CASSPSTDTQYF. The DNA of the CDR3 is TGTGCCAGCAGCCCAAGCACAGATACGCAGTATTTT.

The V call is TRBV29-1, the J call TRBJ1-1; D is perhaps TRBD1 (6 bases). The CDR3 is made up of 13 amino acids. Germline lookup yields CDR1 SQVTM and CDR2 ANQGSEA. CDR3 nucleotide sequence: TGCAGAGCCGAGAGGGGGGGCGGGACTGAAGCTTTCTTT. Translating gives CRAERGGGTEAFF.

The chain uses TRBV5-1 and TRBJ1-1, with D tentatively TRBD1 (6 bases). The germline V gene has CDR1 SGHRS and CDR2 YFSETQ. CDR3 length: 14 amino acids. V lost 1 base and J 6 bases, leaving 13 bases between the germline ends. In DNA form, the CDR3 reads TGCGCCAGCAGCTTGAAGGGGGGGGGCGCTGAAGCTTTCTTT. This translates into CASSLKGGGAEAFF. The whole variable domain, remainder taken from reference TRBV5-1 and TRBJ1-1, is KAGVTQTPRYLIKTRGQQVTLSCSPISGHRSVSWYQQTPGQGLQFLFEYFSETQRNKGNFPGRFSGRQFSNSRSEMNVSTLELGDSALYLCASSLKGGGAEAFFGQGTRLTVV.

The rearrangement links TRBV7-8 to TRBJ2-7; 15 bases match TRBD2. The V gene's germline CDR1 is SGHVS and CDR2 FQNEAQ. The CDR3 has 14 amino acids. Trimming cost V 5 bases and J 5 bases; bases outside gene matches: 1. Here the CDR3 reads CASSGLAGGNEQYF. CDR3 sequence (DNA): TGTGCCAGCAGCGGACTAGCGGGAGGGAACGAGCAGTACTTC.

This clone has only one observation. This rearrangement joins TRBV12-5 to TRBJ2-1; 7 bases agree with TRBD1. CDR1 is LGHNT, CDR2 FRNRAP, per germline. This CDR3 contains 16 residues. V was clipped by 5 bases and J by 3 bases; unmatched bases: 10. Here the CDR3 reads CASGPTGRGHYNEQFF. The CDR3 nucleotides read TGTGCTAGTGGTCCCACGGGAAGGGGGCACTACAATGAGCAGTTCTTC.

Of note for this clone: The junction departs from germline at one end; a sequencing error may be responsible. The chain uses TRBV7-9 and TRBJ1-1; D perhaps matches TRBD1 (6 bases). This CDR3 is 12 amino acids long. Germline-derived CDR1 and CDR2 are SEHNR and FQNEAQ (reference sequence). CDR3 nucleotide sequence: TGTTCCAGCAGCTTACAGGGCCCTGAAGCTTTCTTT. It translates to CSSSLQGPEAFF.

The rearrangement uses TRBV15 and TRBJ2-7, with 9 bases fitting TRBD1. The CDR3 runs 14 residues. Germline V gene lookup returns CDR1 LNHNV and CDR2 YYDKDF (reference sequence). V dropped 3 bases and J dropped 0; count of bases not matched to a gene: 0. CDR3 in DNA: TGTGCCACCAGCAGGACAGGGGGCTCCTACGAGCAGTACTTC. Translation gives CATSRTGGSYEQYF.